This T cell receptor (beta chain) was captured in a study of cytomegalovirus exposure and HLA in healthy donors. A multiplex PCR was run with 60 Vbeta primers and 13 Jbeta primers. TCRdb's table, derived via immunoSEQ multiplex PCR, lists solely in-frame clones and lacks some. The table lists 100,000 to 150,000 clones, 70% to 80% of them singletons. The donors gave bone marrow, and they were healthy. This sequence was found in a man aged 35 to 55 in good health and CMV-seronegative. The sample consisted of PBMCs.

The CDR3 region has the DNA TGTGCCAGCAGCCCACAAGGGGCCATGACTGAAGCTTTCTTT. Translation gives CASSPQGAMTEAFF. The chain carries TRBV9 and TRBJ1-1; possibly TRBD1 for D (5 bases). Trimming took 4 bases from V and 5 from J, leaving 15 bases between them. Germline V gene lookup returns CDR1 SGDLS and CDR2 YYNGEE. The CDR3 spans 14 residues.